This T cell receptor (beta chain) was profiled in a study of T cell changes during pregnancy in multiple sclerosis. CDR3 length equals 14 residues. Trimming cost V 6 bases and J 3 bases, with 16 bases left between them. The germline gives CDR1 SGDLS, CDR2 YYNGEE. Assay used: immunoSEQ multiplex PCR; TCRdb lists only in-frame clones, some missing. Among 25,000 to 35,000 clones listed, roughly 90% were seen once. This receptor was obtained from a female donor in good health, enrolled as a control in a pregnancy study. The input for sequencing was CD4+ T cells from peripheral blood mononuclear cells, taken in the second trimester of pregnancy. The V call is TRBV9, the J call TRBJ2-7; D may be TRBD2 (5 bases). CDR3 nucleotides: TGTGCCAGCACCCGAGGGCCTGGCATCTACGAGCAGTACTTC. Protein product: CASTRGPGIYEQYF.